This entry lists 10 T cell receptor beta chains sequenced from one sample in a study of blood T cell repertoires in COVID-19. TCRdb's table, derived via immunoSEQ multiplex PCR, lists solely in-frame clones and lacks some. Found here are 150,000 to 200,000 clones, 60% to 80% of them singletons; the top ten hold more than 25%. The sequenced sample was peripheral blood. The receptors come from a woman aged 70-85 years with acute or convalescent COVID-19.

This sequence joins TRBV3-1 (or the pseudogene TRBV3-2) and TRBJ2-4; no firm D call. CDR3 length: 11 amino acids. V was clipped by 3 bases and J by 10 bases, with 7 bases between them. The V gene's germline CDR1 is LGHDT and CDR2 YNNKEL (reference sequence). This chain's CDR3 is CASSHMEIQYF. For the CDR3, the DNA is TGTGCCAGCAGCCACATGGAGATTCAGTACTTC.

This clone was detected once. CDR3 bases: TGTGCCACCACACCCGCTAACTATGGCTACACCTTC. It specifies CATTPANYGYTF. The J gene is TRBJ1-2, the V gene TRBV2; D is unclear. CDR3 length: 12 amino acids. Germline CDR1 and CDR2: SNHLY and FYNNEI. Trimming pared 10 bases from V and 0 bases from J, leaving 9 bases between.

V gene TRBV5-6 combines with J gene TRBJ1-1; D call uncertain. CDR3 length: 13 residues. Trimming stripped 2 bases from V and 6 bases from J, with 11 bases between. CDR1 and CDR2 from the germline V gene are SGHDT and YYEEEE. CDR3 nucleotides: TGTGCCAGCAGCTTTTTAGGCGAGGCTGAAGCTTTCTTT. Translated: CASSFLGEAEAFF.

The gene calls are TRBV5-6 and TRBJ1-2, with a weak D call TRBD1 (5 bases). Looked up from germline, CDR1 is SGHDT and CDR2 is YYEEEE. The CDR3 is made up of 15 amino acids. Trimming removed 5 bases at V and 6 bases at J, with 20 bases between. DNA for the CDR3: TGTGCCAGCAGTTGGGGGAGGACTTTTTTGGATGGCTACACCTTC. It specifies CASSWGRTFLDGYTF.

V usage is TRBV19 and J usage is TRBJ1-3, with 9 bases that match TRBD1. With 6 bases clipped from V and 3 bases from J, the junction kept 6 bases outside the gene matches. There are 15 residues in the CDR3. CDR1 LNHDA and CDR2 SQIVND come from the germline V gene (reference sequence). CDR3 residues: CASSPGTGIGNTIYF. The CDR3 DNA sequence: TGTGCCAGTAGCCCCGGGACAGGGATTGGAAACACCATATATTTT. Supplemented by reference TRBV19 and TRBJ1-3, the full variable domain reads DGGITQSPKYLFRKEGQNVTLSCEQNLNHDAMYWYRQDPGQGLRLIYYSQIVNDFQKGDIAEGYSVSREKKESFPLTVTSAQKNPTAFYLCASSPGTGIGNTIYFGEGSWLTVV.

The chain recombines TRBV7-6 with TRBJ2-2; no definite D call. V dropped 4 bases and J dropped 2 bases, with 11 bases sitting between them. Germline assignment: CDR1 SGHVS and CDR2 FNYEAQ. CDR3 length: 15 residues. CDR3 sequence reads: CASSSDYLNTGELFF. In DNA, the CDR3 is TGTGCCAGCAGCTCTGATTACTTAAACACCGGGGAGCTGTTTTTT. Combining the CDR3 with reference TRBV7-6 and TRBJ2-2 gives the whole variable domain GAGVSQSPRYKVTKRGQDVALRCDPISGHVSLYWYRQALGQGPEFLTYFNYEAQQDKSGLPNDRFSAERPEGSISTLTIQRTEQRDSAMYRCASSSDYLNTGELFFGEGSRLTVL.

V and J are TRBV7-9 and TRBJ2-7; 10 nucleotides line up with TRBD2. This CDR3 contains 15 residues. The germline V gene has CDR1 SEHNR and CDR2 FQNEAQ (reference sequence). The ends lost 5 bases at V and 7 bases at J; junction bases unmatched: 11. In DNA, the CDR3 is TGTGCCAGCAGCCCCACTAGCGGGGAGTATGAGGAGCAGTACTTC. Its translation is CASSPTSGEYEEQYF.

This clone was detected only a few times. V is TRBV18 and J is TRBJ2-5; TRBD2 agrees at 14 bases. V trimming: 5 bases; J trimming: 4 bases; junction bases outside the gene matches: 9. The CDR3 consists of 17 residues. Germline CDR1 and CDR2: KGHSH and LQKENI. Here the CDR3 reads CASSNPGLAGAGETQYF. CDR3 coding DNA: TGTGCCAGCTCAAATCCGGGACTAGCGGGAGCGGGAGAGACCCAGTACTTC.

The V and J genes are TRBV29-1 and TRBJ1-1; 8 bases fit TRBD1. CDR3 size: 11 residues. V trimming: 4 bases; J trimming: 5 bases; junction bases outside the gene matches: 0. Germline CDR1 reads SQVTM; CDR2 reads ANQGSEA. CDR3 nucleotide sequence: TGCAGCGTTGGGGACAGGACTGAAGCTTTCTTT. Amino acids: CSVGDRTEAFF.

The chain carries TRBV6-6 and TRBJ1-5; unclear D gene. Per germline, CDR1 MNHNY and CDR2 SVGAGI (reference sequence). Trimming shortened V by 6 bases and J by 3 bases, and 18 bases separated the two germline ends. There are 16 residues in the CDR3. The CDR3 nucleotides are TGTGCCAGCAGCCTGATCCCCTCTAATTACAATCAGCCCCAGCATTTT. It yields the protein CASSLIPSNYNQPQHF.